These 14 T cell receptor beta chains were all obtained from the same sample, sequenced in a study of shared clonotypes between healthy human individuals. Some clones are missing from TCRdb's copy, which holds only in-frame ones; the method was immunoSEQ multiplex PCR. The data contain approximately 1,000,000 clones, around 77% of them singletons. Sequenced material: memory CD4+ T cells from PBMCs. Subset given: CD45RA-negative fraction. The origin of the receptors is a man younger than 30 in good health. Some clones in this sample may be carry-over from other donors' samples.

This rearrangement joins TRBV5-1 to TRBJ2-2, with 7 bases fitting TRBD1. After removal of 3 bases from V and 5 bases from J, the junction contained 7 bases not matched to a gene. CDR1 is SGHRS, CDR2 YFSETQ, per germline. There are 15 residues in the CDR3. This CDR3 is CASSSTGVRTGELFF. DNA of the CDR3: TGCGCCAGCAGCTCCACAGGGGTACGGACCGGGGAGCTGTTTTTT. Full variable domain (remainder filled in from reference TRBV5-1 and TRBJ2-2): KAGVTQTPRYLIKTRGQQVTLSCSPISGHRSVSWYQQTPGQGLQFLFEYFSETQRNKGNFPGRFSGRQFSNSRSEMNVSTLELGDSALYLCASSSTGVRTGELFFGEGSRLTVL.

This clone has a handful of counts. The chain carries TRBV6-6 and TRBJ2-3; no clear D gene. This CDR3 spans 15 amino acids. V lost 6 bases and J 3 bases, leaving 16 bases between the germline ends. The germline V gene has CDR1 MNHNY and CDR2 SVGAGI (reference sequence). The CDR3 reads CASRSYPMATDTQYF. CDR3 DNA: TGTGCCAGCAGGTCCTACCCTATGGCGACAGATACGCAGTATTTT.

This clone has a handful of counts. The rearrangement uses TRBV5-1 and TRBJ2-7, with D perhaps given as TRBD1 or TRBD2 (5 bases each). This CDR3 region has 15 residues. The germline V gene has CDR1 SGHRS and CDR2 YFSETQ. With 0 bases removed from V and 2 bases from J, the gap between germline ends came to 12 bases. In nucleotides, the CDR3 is TGCGCCAGCAGCTTGGATCCCCAGGGAGCCTACGAGCAGTACTTC. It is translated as CASSLDPQGAYEQYF.

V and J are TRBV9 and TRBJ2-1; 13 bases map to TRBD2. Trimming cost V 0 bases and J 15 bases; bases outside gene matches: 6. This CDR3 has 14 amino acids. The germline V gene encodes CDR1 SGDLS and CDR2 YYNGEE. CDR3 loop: CASSVEGLAGRRFF. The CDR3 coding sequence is TGTGCCAGCAGCGTAGAGGGACTAGCGGGGCGCCGGTTCTTC.

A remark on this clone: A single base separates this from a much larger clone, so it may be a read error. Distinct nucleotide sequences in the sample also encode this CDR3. In nucleotides, the CDR3 is TGTGCCAGCTCACCGCGGACAGGGGGGAACACTGAAGCTTTCTTT. It is translated as CASSPRTGGNTEAFF. J is TRBJ1-1 and V is TRBV18, with 10 bases matching TRBD1. Germline V gives CDR1 KGHSH, CDR2 LQKENI. The J segment lost 1 base and the V segment lost 3 bases, leaving 2 bases of the junction unmatched. The CDR3 loop spans 15 amino acids.

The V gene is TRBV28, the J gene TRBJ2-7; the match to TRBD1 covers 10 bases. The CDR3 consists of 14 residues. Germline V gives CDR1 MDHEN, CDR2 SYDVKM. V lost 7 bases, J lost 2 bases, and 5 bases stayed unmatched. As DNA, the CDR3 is TGTGCCAGCACCCCCGGGACAGGGGCCTACGAGCAGTACTTC. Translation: CASTPGTGAYEQYF.

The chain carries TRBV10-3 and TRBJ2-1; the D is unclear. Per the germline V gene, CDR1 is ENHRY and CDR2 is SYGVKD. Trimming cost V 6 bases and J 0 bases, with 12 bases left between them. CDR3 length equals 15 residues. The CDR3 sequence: CAIRQHTSSYNEQFF. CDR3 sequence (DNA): TGTGCCATCAGGCAACATACGAGCTCCTACAATGAGCAGTTCTTC.

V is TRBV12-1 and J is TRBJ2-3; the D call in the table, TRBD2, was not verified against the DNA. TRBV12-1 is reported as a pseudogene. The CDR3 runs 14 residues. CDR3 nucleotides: TGTGCCAGCAGCTTATGGGGGGGCACAGATACGCAGTATTTT. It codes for CASSLWGGTDTQYF.

In nucleotides, the CDR3 is TGTGCCAGCAGCTTGAGTCGGGGTGGCAATCAGCCCCAGCATTTT. Amino acids: CASSLSRGGNQPQHF. This chain links TRBV5-4 with TRBJ1-5; D is unclear. Trimming shortened V by 1 base and J by 2 bases, and 10 bases separated the two germline ends. This CDR3 spans 15 amino acids. In germline, CDR1 is SGHNT, CDR2 YYREEE (reference sequence).

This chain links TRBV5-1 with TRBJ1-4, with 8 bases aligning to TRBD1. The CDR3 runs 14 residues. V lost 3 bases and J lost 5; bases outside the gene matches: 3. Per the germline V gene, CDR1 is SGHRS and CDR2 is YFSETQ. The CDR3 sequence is CASSWGTGNEKLFF. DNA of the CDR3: TGCGCCAGCAGCTGGGGGACAGGCAATGAAAAACTGTTTTTT. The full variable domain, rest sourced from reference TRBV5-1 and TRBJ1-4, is KAGVTQTPRYLIKTRGQQVTLSCSPISGHRSVSWYQQTPGQGLQFLFEYFSETQRNKGNFPGRFSGRQFSNSRSEMNVSTLELGDSALYLCASSWGTGNEKLFFGSGTQLSVL.

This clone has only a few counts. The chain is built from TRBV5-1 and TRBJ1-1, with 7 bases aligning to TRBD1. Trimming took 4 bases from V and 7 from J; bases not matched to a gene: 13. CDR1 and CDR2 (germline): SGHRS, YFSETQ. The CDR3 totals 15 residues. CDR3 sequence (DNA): TGCGCCAGCAGCGACTCTAGAACAGGGGAAAATGAAGCTTTCTTT. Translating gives CASSDSRTGENEAFF.

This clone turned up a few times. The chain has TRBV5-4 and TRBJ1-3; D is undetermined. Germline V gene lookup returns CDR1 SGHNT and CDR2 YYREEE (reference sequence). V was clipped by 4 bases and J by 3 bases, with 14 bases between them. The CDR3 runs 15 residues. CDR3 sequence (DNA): TGTGCCAGCAGCCGCGGCGGGCGCGGTGGAAACACCATATATTTT. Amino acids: CASSRGGRGGNTIYF.

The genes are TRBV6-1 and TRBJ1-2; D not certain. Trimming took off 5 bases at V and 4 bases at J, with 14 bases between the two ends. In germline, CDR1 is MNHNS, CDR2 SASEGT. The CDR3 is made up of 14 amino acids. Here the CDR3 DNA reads TGTGCCAGCAGTCGCTCGGCAGAGGCCTATGGCTACACCTTC. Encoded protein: CASSRSAEAYGYTF.

The CDR3 sequence: CASSLRTGGGEAFF. The CDR3 coding sequence is TGCGCCAGCAGCCTCCGGACAGGGGGAGGTGAAGCTTTCTTT. This chain links TRBV4-1 with TRBJ1-1, with 10 bases fitting TRBD1. V lost 4 bases and J lost 7; bases outside the gene matches: 6. The CDR3 sequence is 14 residues long. Germline V gene sequence: CDR1 MGHRA, CDR2 YSYEKL.